This T cell receptor (beta chain) originates from a study of shared clonotypes between healthy human individuals. Overall study findings and caveats: Since donors were few, the genetic and exposure-history diversity represented was limited.

Trimming removed 3 bases from V and 4 bases from J; junction bases left unmatched: 6. This CDR3 has 15 residues. The germline V gene has CDR1 KGHSH and CDR2 LQKENI. A word on this clone: The antigen is undetermined.

Adults of Caucasian background living in Nashville, Tennessee made up all donors. Method: immunoSEQ multiplex PCR; TCRdb's copy keeps in-frame clones and lacks some. This table has 500,000 to 650,000 clones, 70% to 80% appearing once. The clonotype comes from a woman between 40 and 55 years old in good health. Some clones in this sample may be carry-over from other donors' samples. The chain uses TRBV18 and TRBJ1-1, with 9 bases that match TRBD1. The sequencing input was PBMCs. The CDR3 bases are TGTGCCAGCTCACCCCTCGACAGGGGGACCACTGAAGCTTTCTTT. Its translation: CASSPLDRGTTEAFF.